This T cell receptor beta chain was sequenced for a study of post-analysis software for immune sequencing data. About the research overall: Relapsing-remitting, secondary progressive and progressive-relapsing multiple sclerosis courses were included. Regarding the study as a whole: TRBV5-6, TRBV5-1 and TRBV20-1 were among four or five TRBV segments more frequent in patients than controls. Normalized Chao1 diversity in multiple sclerosis patients fell significantly below that of controls. Strong co-clustering by F measure was evident for samples that had been prepared in the same batch.

Unique molecular identifiers were carried by the TCR beta cDNA libraries. Each batch of 1 to 10 million T cells produced 400,000 to 650,000 cDNA molecules. A single record per CDR3 protein comes from TCRdb applying MiXCR to the PCR reads. The table shows fewer than 600,000 distinct CDR3 sequences, with around 40% occurring only once. This CDR3 is built from 14 residues. V lost 0 bases to trimming and J lost 5 bases, with 11 bases between them. Germline V CDR1 and CDR2: MGHRA, YSYEKL. In this sample, this clonotype turned up a few times. Antigen specificity is unknown. The material sequenced was blood. This rearrangement joins TRBV4-1 to TRBJ2-7, with D unresolved. The origin of this receptor is a girl between 5 and 17 years old with multiple sclerosis. The CDR3 loop is CASSQDGGPDEQYF. DNA of the CDR3: TGCGCCAGCAGCCAAGATGGTGGCCCCGACGAGCAGTACTTC.